This is a list of T cell receptor beta chains from one sample in a study of cytomegalovirus exposure and HLA in healthy donors. Sequenced by immunoSEQ multiplex PCR; TCRdb stores in-frame clones only, minus some. The sample records some 95,000 clones, around four fifths being singletons. Sample: PBMCs. The receptors originated from a man in his fifties or sixties in good health and CMV-seropositive. The CDR3 runs from the conserved cysteine through the conserved F or W. The D gene is left open where the match is weak. Size is omitted from some rows. Given values are once, few, many or a class for expanded clones.

size	J	D	V	DNA	CDR3
-	TRBJ1-1	TRBD1	TRBV5-5	TGTGCCAGCATCGTTGCACAGGGGGTGCCCACTGAAGCTTTCTTT	CASIVAQGVPTEAFF
few	TRBJ1-2	-	TRBV6-1	TGTGCCAGCACTCGAGCACAGGGAATCTATGGCTACACCTTC	CASTRAQGIYGYTF
-	TRBJ1-1	-	TRBV7-9	TGTGCCAGCAGCCGTGGACAGATGAACACTGAAGCTTTCTTT	CASSRGQMNTEAFF
-	TRBJ1-1	-	TRBV5-3	TGTGCCAGAAGCTTGAGGACTTTTTGCACTGAAGCTTTCTTT	CARSLRTFCTEAFF
-	TRBJ2-7	TRBD1	TRBV7-2	TGTGCCAGCAGCGAAGCGTTTGTGACAGGGGGCTACGAGCAGTACTTC	CASSEAFVTGGYEQYF
-	TRBJ2-5	TRBD2	TRBV7-3	TGTGCCAACACCGCCGGGGGGGGGCCGCGCCAAGAGACCCAGTACTTC	CANTAGGGPRQETQYF
-	TRBJ2-1	TRBD1	TRBV4-3	TGCGCCAGCAGCCTCGATTTAGACCAGGGGGCAGGGGAGCAGTTCTTC	CASSLDLDQGAGEQFF
few	TRBJ2-5	TRBD2	TRBV7-2	TGTGCCAGCAGCTTACTTTGGACTAGCGGGGGAAGGGAGACCCAGTACTTC	CASSLLWTSGGRETQYF
-	TRBJ1-1	-	TRBV6-5	TGTGCCAGCAGTCGGGACTCGTGGACTGAAGCTTTCTTT	CASSRDSWTEAFF
-	TRBJ1-5	TRBD1	TRBV6-5	TGTGCCAGCAGTTATCACGGGACAGGGGATCAGCCCCAGCATTTT	CASSYHGTGDQPQHF
-	TRBJ2-2	-	TRBV9	TGTGCCAGCAACTATAACACCGGGGAGCTGTTTTTT	CASNYNTGELFF
-	TRBJ1-1	-	TRBV5-1	TGCGCCAGCAGCTTTGTTGACAGTTTGAACACTGAAGCTTTCTTT	CASSFVDSLNTEAFF
-	TRBJ1-6	-	TRBV6-4	TGTGCCAGCAGTGACCCCCAGGACAAAGCTTCACCCCTCCACTTT	CASSDPQDKASPLHF
-	TRBJ2-5	-	TRBV19	TGTGCCAGTAGTATAGGACAGGGAGGAGAGACCCAGTACTTC	CASSIGQGGETQYF
-	TRBJ2-7	-	TRBV4-2	TGTGCCAGCAGCCCAAGCGACAGGAACTCCTACGAGCAGTACTTC	CASSPSDRNSYEQYF
-	TRBJ1-1	-	TRBV19	TGTGCCAGTAGTATAGTTCGGAACACTGAAGCTTTCTTT	CASSIVRNTEAFF
-	TRBJ2-7	TRBD1	TRBV5-1	TGCGCCAGCAGCGCCGGGACAGGGGGTTACGAGCAGTACTTC	CASSAGTGGYEQYF
once	TRBJ2-1	-	TRBV5-8	TGTGCCAGCAGCTTGTTTGATACAAGCTCCTACAATGAGCAGTTCTTC	CASSLFDTSSYNEQFF